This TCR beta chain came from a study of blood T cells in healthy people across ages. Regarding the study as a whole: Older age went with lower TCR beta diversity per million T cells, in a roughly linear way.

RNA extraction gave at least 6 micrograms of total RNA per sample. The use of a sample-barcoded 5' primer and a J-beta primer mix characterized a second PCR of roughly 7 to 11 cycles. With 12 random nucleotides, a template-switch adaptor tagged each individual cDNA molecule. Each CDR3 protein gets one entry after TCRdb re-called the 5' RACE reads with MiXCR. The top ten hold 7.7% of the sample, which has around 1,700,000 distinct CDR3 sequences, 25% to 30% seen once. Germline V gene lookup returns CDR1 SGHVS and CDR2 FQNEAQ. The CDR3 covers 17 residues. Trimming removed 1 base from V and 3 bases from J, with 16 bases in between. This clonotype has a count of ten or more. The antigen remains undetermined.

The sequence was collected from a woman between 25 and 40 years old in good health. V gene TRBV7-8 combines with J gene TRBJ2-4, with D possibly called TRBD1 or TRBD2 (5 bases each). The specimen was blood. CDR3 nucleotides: TGTGCCAGCAGCTTAGTACCGGGGCAGTCGGGCAAAAACATTCAGTACTTC. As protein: CASSLVPGQSGKNIQYF.